This T cell receptor beta chain was sequenced for a study of identifying expanded T cells in peripheral blood (dated by TCRdb to between 2018 and 2020). Regarding the study in general: Four technical replicates, made by sequencing separate aliquots from the same pool of genomic DNA, were compared pairwise.

During the collection period, no immune events, such as infections, were documented for the healthy donors. Blood repertoires from healthy donors were used as a training cohort for calibrating time-dependent variance in a beta-binomial model of differential abundance of T-cell clones. The training cohort comprised approximately ten healthy donors, 3 female and 7 male. The donors were between about 29 and 64 years old, with an average age of roughly 40 years. Whole blood, obtained from a commercial supplier, was collected from each healthy donor at three time points spaced approximately two weeks apart. For immunosequencing, genomic DNA was extracted from whole blood that had not been sorted. Including cysteine and phenylalanine, the CDR3 has 18 amino acids. The entry retains the CDR3 DNA only, 54 bases that are in frame from base 1. This clone occurred a few times. The target of this receptor is not known. No qualities accompany the bases; no much larger clone lies one base away.

TCRbeta CDR3 regions were profiled by bias-controlled multiplex PCR amplification of genomic DNA with the immunoSEQ Assay. In the source study's methods: The absolute abundance of each unique TCRbeta CDR3 region was quantified after sequences were collapsed and filtered. Differential abundance was tested with two models: a binomial (Fisher-equivalent) model and a beta-binomial model that adds time-dependent variance fitted from healthy donors. Clones with fewer than 5 combined templates were removed, and a clone was called differentially abundant if the clone's Benjamini-Hochberg FDR was below 0.01. In the beta-binomial model, variance was expressed as a function of the total template count across the two samples, in the form v = (b*log(k)+a)^2. TCRdb provides this immuneACCESS table in a form limited to in-frame rearrangements. Some clones are lacking; in checked studies, under half of them reflect an unresolved V gene, and why the rest are absent is not known. V and J calls and clone size are those listed in that table; D and trimming were worked out from the DNA. This sample has 70,000 or so clones in its table, and roughly 90% of those were observed once. Roughly 3.5% of the sample rests with the top ten.

Broader findings and caveats from the paper: Across all healthy donors, variance in clone template counts between approximately 2-week samples was found to increase significantly with total template count. Across all healthy-donor time intervals, the beta-binomial model significantly lowered both the number of clones called differentially abundant and the false-positive rate. It was expected by the authors that biological variance in healthy repertoires might increase further over much longer intervals, such as months to years. Between technical replicates the binomial model flagged approximately 1.2 differentially abundant clones, whereas over roughly 2 weeks the binomial model flagged about 15 and over approximately four weeks approximately 18.

The clonotype was recovered from a person between 18 and 75 years old in good health. Sequencing was done on a sample of blood. The chain is assembled from TRBV21-1 and TRBJ1-5. TRBV21-1 is labeled a pseudogene. The nucleotide sequence is given as TGTGCCAGCAGCAAAGCAGGAAGGATTGCTTGGCGCAATCAGCCCCAGCATTTT. Translation gives CASSKAGRIAWRNQPQHF.